This entry lists 9 T cell receptor beta chains sequenced from one sample in a study of spatial heterogeneity in lung cancer (dated by TCRdb to the late 2010s). This specimen's time point label, interpreted: blood at routine non-recurrence follow-up after resection. To prepare the library, 5' RACE was applied. Sequenced using a NextSeq 500. In-frame beta chains were kept once TCRdb had trimmed the public reads at Q25 with fastp and called clones with MiXCR. Rows merge per CDR3 protein into single entries with the most common DNA and genes. This sample gives 35,000 to 45,000 distinct CDR3 sequences in total; approximately 7.5% of them show up just once. The ten biggest clones cover 9.4% of the sample. The specimen was PBMCs, collected at follow-up. The receptor set was obtained from a male donor with early-stage non-small cell lung cancer.

This clonotype was observed at least ten times. The chain uses TRBV7-9 and TRBJ2-5; TRBD2 agrees at 7 bases. This CDR3 region has 14 residues. J gave up 5 bases and V 2 bases, and 5 bases lay outside the gene matches. Germline CDR1 reads SEHNR; CDR2 reads FQNEAQ (reference sequence). The CDR3 sequence is CASSLWGSGETQYF. The DNA of the CDR3 is TGTGCCAGCAGCTTATGGGGTAGCGGGGAGACCCAGTACTTC.

In its sample, this clonotype was seen many times. The rearrangement links TRBV2 to TRBJ2-7; the match to TRBD1 covers 8 bases. This CDR3 has 14 residues. Trimming at V came to 0 bases and at J to 3 bases, leaving 1 base not matched to a gene. In germline, CDR1 is SNHLY, CDR2 FYNNEI. For the CDR3, the DNA is TGTGCCAGCAGTGAAGCGGACAGGGACTACGAGCAGTACTTC. Translated, it gives CASSEADRDYEQYF.

There are many counts of this clonotype. The DNA for the CDR3 is TGCAGTGCTAAAAAGGGTGTCTCCTACGAGCAGTACTTC. Amino acids: CSAKKGVSYEQYF. The rearrangement joins TRBV20-1 to TRBJ2-7; D remains ambiguous. Germline V CDR1 and CDR2: DFQATT, SNEGSKA (reference sequence). V lost 4 bases and J lost 0, with 10 bases in between. This CDR3 region has 13 residues.

This clonotype was picked up many times. The gene calls are TRBV5-1 and TRBJ1-1; possible D gene TRBD1, 5 bases. CDR1 SGHRS and CDR2 YFSETQ come from the germline V gene. Between the trimmed V and J ends, which lost 5 bases and 0 bases, there was a span of 8 bases. This CDR3 is built from 13 residues. CDR3 amino acids: CASSEGMNTEAFF. In DNA form, the CDR3 reads TGCGCCAGCAGTGAGGGGATGAACACTGAAGCTTTCTTT.

The CDR3 coding sequence is TGTGCCAGCACCCTTCTGACAGGGGGCGTCATAGAGGCCGGGGAGCTGTTTTTT. Its translation is CASTLLTGGVIEAGELFF. The chain links TRBV6-5 to TRBJ2-2, with 10 positions matching TRBD1. CDR1 is MNHEY, CDR2 SVGAGI, per germline. V shed 7 bases, J shed 6 bases, and the junction held 17 bases outside the gene matches. The CDR3 is 18 residues long.

This clonotype showed up many times. The chain's CDR3 is CASSPMGAGQGDSPLHF. The CDR3 nucleotides are TGTGCCAGCAGTCCAATGGGGGCTGGACAGGGAGATTCACCCCTCCACTTT. The chain combines TRBV12-3 or TRBV12-4 with TRBJ1-6; 8 positions match TRBD1. The CDR3 covers 17 residues. Trimming cost V 5 bases and J 8 bases; bases outside gene matches: 14.

This clonotype has at least ten counts. V gene TRBV10-3 combines with J gene TRBJ2-3; perhaps TRBD1 as D (6 bases). Between the trimmed V and J ends, which lost 4 bases and 2 bases, there was a span of 13 bases. CDR1 ENHRY and CDR2 SYGVKD come from the germline V gene. This CDR3 is 15 amino acids long. CDR3 sequence reads: CAISVGQTNTDTQYF. The CDR3 DNA sequence: TGTGCCATCAGTGTAGGACAGACCAACACAGATACGCAGTATTTT.

This clonotype was seen repeatedly, ten times or more. V is TRBV10-2 and J is TRBJ1-3; no clear D. V lost 5 bases and J lost 0, with 14 bases in between. The length of the CDR3 is 16 residues. CDR1 and CDR2 (germline): WSHSY, SAAADI. The CDR3 loop is CASSQRRINSGNTIYF. The CDR3 DNA is TGCGCCAGCAGTCAACGTAGGATTAACTCTGGAAACACCATATATTTT.

On this clonotype: One base away lies a much larger clone, so this may be a sequencing read error. The rearrangement uses TRBV29-1 and TRBJ2-5; 13 bases agree with TRBD2. Germline CDR1 reads SQVTM; CDR2 reads ANQGSEA. The CDR3 length is 11 residues. Germline trimming cut 8 bases from V and 13 bases from J; bases unmatched to any gene: 7. The CDR3, as DNA: TGCAGCTGGGGACTAGCGGGATCCCTGTACTTC. Amino acid sequence: CSWGLAGSLYF.